A selection of T cell receptor beta chains follows, all from one sample in a study of blood T cell repertoires in COVID-19. Clones were sequenced by immunoSEQ multiplex PCR, and TCRdb holds only the in-frame ones, with some missing. Among approximately 140,000 clones listed, about three quarters were seen once. Sequencing was performed on peripheral blood. The receptors derive from a man aged 50-60 years with acute or convalescent COVID-19. CDR3s include the opening cysteine and the closing phenylalanine or tryptophan. D genes are given only for firm matches. Not every row has a clone size; where given, it reads once, few, many or a size class.

.,TRBD1,TRBJ2-7,TRBV7-9,CASSSPGVGQGYEQYF,TGTGCCAGCAGCTCCCCAGGGGTGGGACAGGGCTACGAGCAGTACTTC
.,TRBD2,TRBJ2-1,TRBV2,CASSEGLAYEQFF,TGTGCCAGCAGTGAGGGACTAGCCTATGAGCAGTTCTTC
.,.,TRBJ1-2,TRBV5-1,CASSSTGSSGYTF,TGCGCCAGCAGCTCCACAGGGTCTAGTGGCTACACCTTC
.,TRBD1,TRBJ2-5,TRBV7-8,CASLEQGNRETQYF,TGTGCCAGTTTAGAACAGGGGAACCGAGAGACCCAGTACTTC
.,TRBD1,TRBJ2-2,TRBV24-1,CATSPGQDTGELFF,TGTGCCACCAGCCCGGGACAGGACACCGGGGAGCTGTTTTTT
.,TRBD1,TRBJ1-3,TRBV3-1/TRBV3-2,CASSRRTGAGSLGLNTIYF,TGTGCCAGCAGCAGACGGACAGGGGCAGGCTCCCTGGGACTAAACACCATATATTTT
.,TRBD2,TRBJ2-7,TRBV5-4,CASSKVGRGIYEQYF,TGTGCCAGCAGCAAAGTTGGGCGGGGGATCTACGAGCAGTACTTC
.,TRBD2,TRBJ2-3,TRBV4-1,CASSQSAGTRGTDTQYF,TGCGCCAGCAGCCAATCTGCCGGGACTAGGGGCACAGATACGCAGTATTTT
few,TRBD1,TRBJ1-1,TRBV30,CAWAQDRGTEAFF,TGTGCCTGGGCCCAGGACAGGGGCACTGAAGCTTTCTTT
.,.,TRBJ1-2,TRBV2,CASREQVIDGHTF,TGTGCCAGCAGAGAACAGGTTATAGATGGCCACACCTTC